The clone carrying this T cell receptor beta chain has a handful of counts. Its specificity is unknown. V was pared by 3 bases and J by 3 bases, with 8 bases between. This CDR3 contains 13 residues. The data stem from a study of response to subunit inactivated influenza vaccine. General observations from the study: Each seasonal influenza vaccination, the authors suggested, recruits few new T cells.

TCRdb redid the calling of the RT-PCR reads with MiXCR, one entry per CDR3 protein. Among about 780,000 distinct CDR3 sequences listed, approximately 17% were seen once. The rearrangement joins TRBV12-3 or TRBV12-4 to TRBJ1-2, with D uncertain. The specimen was PBMCs from blood, collected more than 4 days after vaccination. The receptor was derived from a man aged 50-60 years who received an inactivated influenza vaccine. In nucleotides, the CDR3 is TGTGCCAGCAGTTTGCGCCTGGACTATGGCTACACCTTC. Translation gives CASSLRLDYGYTF.